The 4 T cell receptor beta chains below were found in one sample sequenced in a study of shared clonotypes between healthy human individuals. Using immunoSEQ multiplex PCR, the repertoire was profiled, and TCRdb retains in-frame clones only, with some absent. The table lists nearly 2 million clones, about 94% of them singletons, with more than 0.95% in the top ten. Cells designated naive CD8 were CD45RO-negative and were positively selected for CCR7, with terminally differentiated effector memory CD45RA+ cells excluded. What was sequenced was naive CD8+ T cells sorted from blood. These TCRs come from a man younger than 35 in good health.

This clone has a single count. The chain couples TRBV4-3 to TRBJ2-5; TRBD2 agrees at 9 bases. CDR1 is LGHNA, CDR2 YSLEER, per germline. V was clipped by 1 base and J by 3 bases; unmatched bases: 12. CDR3 length equals 18 residues. The CDR3 sequence is CASSQGSLAGPPEETQYF. The CDR3 nucleotides are TGCGCCAGCAGCCAAGGGTCGCTAGCGGGACCTCCAGAAGAGACCCAGTACTTC.

The chain employs TRBV5-8 and TRBJ2-1; D uncertain. From germline, CDR1 is SGHTS and CDR2 YDEGEE. This CDR3 spans 12 amino acids. V was pared by 6 bases and J by 6 bases, with 10 bases between. CDR3 residues: CASTHEFNEQFF. The DNA for the CDR3 is TGTGCCAGCACCCACGAGTTCAATGAGCAGTTCTTC.

This chain connects TRBV5-8 to TRBJ1-5; tentatively, D is TRBD1 (6 bases). CDR1 is SGHTS, CDR2 YDEGEE, per germline. With 4 bases removed from V and 7 bases from J, the gap between germline ends came to 18 bases. The length of the CDR3 is 15 residues. CDR3 in DNA: TGTGCCAGCAGCGCCACGGGGGGGGCCCGGCAGCCCCAGCATTTT. Translated, it gives CASSATGGARQPQHF.

This chain links TRBV4-1 with TRBJ1-4; TRBD1 aligns across 11 bases. The J segment lost 7 bases and the V segment lost 4 bases, leaving 5 bases of the junction unmatched. This CDR3 has 15 residues. CDR1 MGHRA and CDR2 YSYEKL come from the germline V gene. CDR3 nucleotide sequence: TGCGCCAGCAGCCCCGGGACAGGGGGAACTGAAAAACTGTTTTTT. Amino acid sequence: CASSPGTGGTEKLFF.